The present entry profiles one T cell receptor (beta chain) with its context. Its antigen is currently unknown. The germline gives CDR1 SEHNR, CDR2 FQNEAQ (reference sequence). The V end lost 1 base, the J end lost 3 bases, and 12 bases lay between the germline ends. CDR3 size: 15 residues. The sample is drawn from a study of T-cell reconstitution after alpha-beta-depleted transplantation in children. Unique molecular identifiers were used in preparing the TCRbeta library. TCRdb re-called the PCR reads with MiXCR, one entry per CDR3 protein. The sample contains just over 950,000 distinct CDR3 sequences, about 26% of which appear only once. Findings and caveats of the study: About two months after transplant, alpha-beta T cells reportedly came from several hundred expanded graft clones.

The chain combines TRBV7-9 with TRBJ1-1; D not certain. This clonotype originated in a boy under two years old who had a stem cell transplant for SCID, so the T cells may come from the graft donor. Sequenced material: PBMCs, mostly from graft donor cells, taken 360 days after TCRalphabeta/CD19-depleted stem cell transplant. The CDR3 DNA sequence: TGTGCCAGCAGCTTAGGGTCTAGGCAGGACACTGAAGCTTTCTTT. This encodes CASSLGSRQDTEAFF.